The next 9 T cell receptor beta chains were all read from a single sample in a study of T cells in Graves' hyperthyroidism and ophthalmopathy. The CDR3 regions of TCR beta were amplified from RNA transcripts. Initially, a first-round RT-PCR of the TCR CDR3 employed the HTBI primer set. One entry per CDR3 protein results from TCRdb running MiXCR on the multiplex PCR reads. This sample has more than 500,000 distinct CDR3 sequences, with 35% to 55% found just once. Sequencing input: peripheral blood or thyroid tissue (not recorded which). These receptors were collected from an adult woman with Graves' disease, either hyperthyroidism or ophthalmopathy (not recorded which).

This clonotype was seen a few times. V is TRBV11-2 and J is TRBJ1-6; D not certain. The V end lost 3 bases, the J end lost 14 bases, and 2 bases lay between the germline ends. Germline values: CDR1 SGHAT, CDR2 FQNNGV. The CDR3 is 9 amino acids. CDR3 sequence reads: CASSLTLHF. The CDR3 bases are TGTGCCAGCAGCTTGACCCTCCACTTT.

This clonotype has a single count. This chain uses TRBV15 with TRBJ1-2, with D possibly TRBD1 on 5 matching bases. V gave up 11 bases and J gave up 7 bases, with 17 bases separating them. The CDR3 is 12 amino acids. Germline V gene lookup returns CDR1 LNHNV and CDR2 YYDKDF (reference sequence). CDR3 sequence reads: CASADEGLGYTF. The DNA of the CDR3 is TGTGCCTCGGCCGACGAGGGGCTTGGCTACACCTTC.

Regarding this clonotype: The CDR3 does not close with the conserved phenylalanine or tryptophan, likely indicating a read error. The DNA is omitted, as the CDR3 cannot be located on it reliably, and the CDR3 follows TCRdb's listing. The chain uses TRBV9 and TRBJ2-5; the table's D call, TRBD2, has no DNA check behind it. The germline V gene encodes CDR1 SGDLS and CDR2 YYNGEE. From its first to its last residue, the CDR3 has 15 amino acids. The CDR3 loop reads CASSVGTLGGYTFGS.

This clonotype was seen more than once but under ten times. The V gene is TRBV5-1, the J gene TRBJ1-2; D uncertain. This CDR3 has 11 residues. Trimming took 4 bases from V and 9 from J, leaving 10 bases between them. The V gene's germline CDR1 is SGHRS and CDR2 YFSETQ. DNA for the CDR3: TGCGCCAGCAGCCTGGATAACCGCTACACCTTC. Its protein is CASSLDNRYTF.

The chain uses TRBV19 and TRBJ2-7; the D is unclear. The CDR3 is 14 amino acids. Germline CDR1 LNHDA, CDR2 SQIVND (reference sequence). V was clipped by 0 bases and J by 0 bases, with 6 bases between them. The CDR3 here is CASSIDRYSYEQYF. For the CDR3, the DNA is TGTGCCAGTAGTATAGACCGCTACTCCTACGAGCAGTACTTC. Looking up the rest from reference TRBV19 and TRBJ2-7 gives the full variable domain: DGGITQSPKYLFRKEGQNVTLSCEQNLNHDAMYWYRQDPGQGLRLIYYSQIVNDFQKGDIAEGYSVSREKKESFPLTVTSAQKNPTAFYLCASSIDRYSYEQYFGPGTRLTVT.

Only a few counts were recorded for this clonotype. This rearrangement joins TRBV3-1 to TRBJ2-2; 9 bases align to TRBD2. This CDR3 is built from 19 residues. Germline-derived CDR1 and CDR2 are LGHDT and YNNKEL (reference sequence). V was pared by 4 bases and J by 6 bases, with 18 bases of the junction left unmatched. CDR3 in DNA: TGTGCCAGCAGCCCCGAGCCCTTTTGGCGGGAGGGCCCACCCGGGGAGCTGTTTTTT. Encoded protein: CASSPEPFWREGPPGELFF.

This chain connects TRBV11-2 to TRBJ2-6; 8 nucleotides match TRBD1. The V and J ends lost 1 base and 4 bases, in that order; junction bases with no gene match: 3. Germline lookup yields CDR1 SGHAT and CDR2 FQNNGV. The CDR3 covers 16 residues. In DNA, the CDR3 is TGTGCCAGCAGCTTAGTCAGGGGGCGAGGGGCCAACGTCCTGACTTTC. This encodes CASSLVRGRGANVLTF.

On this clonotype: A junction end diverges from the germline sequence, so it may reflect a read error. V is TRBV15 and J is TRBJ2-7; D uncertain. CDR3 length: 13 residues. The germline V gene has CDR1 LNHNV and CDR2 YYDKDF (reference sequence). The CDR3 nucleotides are TGTGCCACCAGCAGACCTAACTCAGACGAGCGGTACTTC. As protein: CATSRPNSDERYF. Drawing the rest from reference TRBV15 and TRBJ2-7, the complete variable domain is DAMVIQNPRYQVTQFGKPVTLSCSQTLNHNVMYWYQQKSSQAPKLLFHYYDKDFNNEADTPDNFQSRRPNTSFCFLDIRSPGLGDTAMYLCATSRPNSDERYFGPGTRLTVT.

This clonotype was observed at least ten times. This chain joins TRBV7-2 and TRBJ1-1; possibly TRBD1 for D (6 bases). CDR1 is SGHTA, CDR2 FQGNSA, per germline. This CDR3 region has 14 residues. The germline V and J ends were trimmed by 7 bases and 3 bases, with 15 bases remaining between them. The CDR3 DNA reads TGTGCCAGCAAGGGGGGACGGAGGTACACTGAAGCTTTCTTT. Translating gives CASKGGRRYTEAFF.